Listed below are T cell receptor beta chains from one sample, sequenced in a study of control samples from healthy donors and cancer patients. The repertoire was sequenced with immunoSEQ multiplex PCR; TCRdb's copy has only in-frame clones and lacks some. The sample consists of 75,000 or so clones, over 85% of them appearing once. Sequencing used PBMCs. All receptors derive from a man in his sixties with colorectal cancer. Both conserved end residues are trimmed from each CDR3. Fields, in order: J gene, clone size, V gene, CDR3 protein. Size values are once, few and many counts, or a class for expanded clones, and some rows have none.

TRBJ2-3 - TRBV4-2 ASSQLRGRGGGDTQY
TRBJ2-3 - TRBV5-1 ASSIGQGPSTDTQY
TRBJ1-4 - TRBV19 ASSRAATNEKLF
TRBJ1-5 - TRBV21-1 ASSRTGFSNQPQH
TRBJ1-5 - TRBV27 ASSLSPGQGIGSNQPQH
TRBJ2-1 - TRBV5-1 ASRRGPEDEQF
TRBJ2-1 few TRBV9 ASSVAGSYNEQF
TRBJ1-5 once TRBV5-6 ASSLGGLAQH
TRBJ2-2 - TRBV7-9 ASSRTGGDTGELF
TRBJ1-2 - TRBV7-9 ASSPIGGGRFNGYT
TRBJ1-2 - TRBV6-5 ASSLRAYSLYGYT
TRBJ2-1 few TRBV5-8 ASSRELLYSYNEQF
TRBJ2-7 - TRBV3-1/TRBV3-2 ASSQALASYEQY
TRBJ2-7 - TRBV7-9 ASSSSGAYEQY
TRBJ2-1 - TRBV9 ASSVGPGLAGGPSYNEQF
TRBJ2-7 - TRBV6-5 ASSPGQIYEQY
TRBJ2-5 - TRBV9 ASSVGDSGETQY
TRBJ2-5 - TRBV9 ASSVRLGETQY
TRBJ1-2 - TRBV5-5 ASSLDRPGLNYGYT
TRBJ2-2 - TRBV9 ASSVGIGPNTGELF
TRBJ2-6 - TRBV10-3 AISGTHSGANVLT
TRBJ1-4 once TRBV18 ASSPNRASEKLF
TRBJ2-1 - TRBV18 ASSPPTGLAAFAQF
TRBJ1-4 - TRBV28 ASKSLDGTIGEKLF
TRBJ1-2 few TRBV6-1 ASSETQGFFYGYT
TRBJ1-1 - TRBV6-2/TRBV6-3 ASSYSKPSEAF
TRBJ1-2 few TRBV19 ASSRDRGVLYGYT
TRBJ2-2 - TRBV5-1 ASSSTSGYTGELF
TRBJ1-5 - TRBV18 ASSQNQGNNQPQH
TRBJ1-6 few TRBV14 ASSQFRALSTLH
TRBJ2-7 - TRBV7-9 ASSLTVNSTDSYEQY
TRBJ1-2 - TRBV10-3 AISVGVYGYT
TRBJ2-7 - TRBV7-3 ASSLMGTSSYEQY
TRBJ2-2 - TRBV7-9 ASSRGVAGELF
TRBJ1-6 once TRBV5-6 ASSGGTGNSPLH
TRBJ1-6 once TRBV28 ASRMDRSSYNSPLH
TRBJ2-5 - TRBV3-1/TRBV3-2 ASSRPGVREATQY
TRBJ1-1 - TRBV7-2 ASSRDRGNTEAF
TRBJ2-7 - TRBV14 ASSPRTGTGRSRQY
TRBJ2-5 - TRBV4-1 ASRRTNRGGTQY
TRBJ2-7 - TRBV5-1 ASSLTGQAYEQY
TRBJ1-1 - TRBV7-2 ASSSRNRAEAF
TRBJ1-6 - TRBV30 AWAASYNSPLH